These 9 T cell receptor beta chains originate from one sample sequenced in a study of beta chain features in type 1 diabetes. The entirety of the isolated RNA underwent reverse transcription, so expressed TCRB transcripts were sequenced. The assay was immunoSEQ multiplex PCR, and TCRdb's table has in-frame clones only and misses some. The sample lists about 130,000 clones, about a tenth occurring once. The sample was central memory CD4+ T cells from blood. The receptors come from a man aged 18 to 30 in good health.

The chain employs TRBV5-1 and TRBJ2-3, with TRBD2 identical over 9 bases. V was pared by 1 base and J by 5 bases, with 11 bases of the junction left unmatched. This CDR3 is built from 17 residues. Germline assignment: CDR1 SGHRS and CDR2 YFSETQ. The CDR3 protein is CASSLRAGGLNGDTQYF. CDR3 nucleotide sequence: TGCGCCAGCAGCTTGAGGGCGGGGGGGCTAAACGGAGATACGCAGTATTTT.

This clone occurred a few times. The chain recombines TRBV7-6 with TRBJ2-2; 8 positions agree with TRBD2. The CDR3 loop spans 17 amino acids. Germline values: CDR1 SGHVS, CDR2 FNYEAQ. V lost 5 bases and J lost 3; bases outside the gene matches: 11. This CDR3 is CASSAPPTSVDTGELFF. The CDR3 DNA sequence: TGTGCCAGCAGCGCCCCCCCGACTAGCGTTGACACCGGGGAGCTGTTTTTT.

The V call is TRBV7-2, the J call TRBJ2-5; a weak D match, TRBD1 (5 bases). V shed 4 bases and J shed 5 bases, with 11 bases lying between them. The CDR3 consists of 13 residues. CDR1 and CDR2 (germline): SGHTA, FQGNSA. CDR3 nucleotides: TGTGCCAGCAGCTCAGGGATTAGGGAGACCCAGTACTTC. It codes for CASSSGIRETQYF.

V gene TRBV9 combines with J gene TRBJ2-2, with TRBD1 matching over 12 bases. V lost 0 bases, J lost 4 bases, and 13 bases stayed unmatched. The germline gives CDR1 SGDLS, CDR2 YYNGEE. The CDR3 is made up of 20 amino acids. This CDR3 is CASSVVPGTGGVGGTGELFF. The CDR3 bases are TGTGCCAGCAGCGTAGTCCCCGGGACAGGGGGCGTCGGAGGCACCGGGGAGCTGTTTTTT.

This clone appeared a few times. This chain connects TRBV7-2 to TRBJ2-3, with TRBD2 matching over 11 bases. Trimming took 1 base from V and 11 from J; bases not matched to a gene: 8. CDR1 is SGHTA, CDR2 FQGNSA, per germline. CDR3 length: 15 amino acids. The CDR3 protein is CASSLDPLAGGQQYF. CDR3 DNA sequence: TGTGCCAGCAGCTTAGACCCTCTAGCGGGGGGCCAGCAGTATTTT.

This clone was detected a few times. The V gene is TRBV28, the J gene TRBJ1-2; TRBD1 aligns across 8 bases. This CDR3 comprises 14 residues. Germline-derived CDR1 and CDR2 are MDHEN and SYDVKM. J lost 4 bases, V lost 6 bases, and 7 bases had no gene match. The chain's CDR3 is CASSSTTGVYGYTF. The CDR3 nucleotides are TGTGCCAGCAGCTCCACGACAGGGGTCTATGGCTACACCTTC.

This rearrangement joins TRBV2 to TRBJ2-7; tentative D call: TRBD1 (6 bases). The ends were cut back, 7 bases at V and 3 bases at J, with 13 bases in the middle. There are 13 residues in the CDR3. CDR1 and CDR2 (germline): SNHLY, FYNNEI. For the CDR3, the DNA is TGTGCCAGCACTCTACAGGGTAGCTACGAGCAGTACTTC. This gives the protein CASTLQGSYEQYF.

The chain employs TRBV6-6 and TRBJ2-7; 10 bases fit TRBD2. In germline, CDR1 is MNHNY, CDR2 SVGAGI (reference sequence). The CDR3 loop spans 15 amino acids. Trimming removed 7 bases from V and 5 bases from J; junction bases left unmatched: 11. CDR3 in DNA: TGTGCCAGCATCATGGGGCCGGGACTAGCGAACGAGCAGTACTTC. Amino acids: CASIMGPGLANEQYF.

The rearrangement joins TRBV10-3 to TRBJ1-6, with D possibly being TRBD1 (5 bases). V was trimmed by 8 bases and J by 5 bases, leaving 10 bases between them. Germline lookup yields CDR1 ENHRY and CDR2 SYGVKD. The CDR3 runs to 13 residues. CDR3: CAIGGGNNSPLHF. CDR3 coding DNA: TGTGCCATCGGGGGGGGGAATAATTCACCCCTCCACTTT.